In its sample, the clone carrying this TCR beta chain was seen many times. Its antigen is as yet unknown. This specimen comes from a study of identical twins. TCRdb reanalysed the 5' RACE reads using MiXCR and keeps one entry per CDR3 protein. The table shows about 570,000 distinct CDR3 sequences, with around 9.6% occurring only once. The CDR3 sequence is 15 residues long. The germline gives CDR1 LGHNA, CDR2 YSLEER. Trimming removed 6 bases at V and 3 bases at J, with 14 bases between. Findings and caveats of the study: Out-of-frame alpha sequences shared between twins exhibited an excess of low generation probability.

The data were also submitted as part of a second study, on yellow fever vaccine responses in identical twins.

The J gene is TRBJ2-2, the V gene TRBV4-3; D is perhaps TRBD2 (7 bases). This sequence originates from a woman between 18 and 29 years old in good health. The material sequenced was PBMCs. The CDR3: CASRGGREYTGELFF. CDR3 coding DNA: TGCGCCAGCAGAGGGGGGAGGGAATACACCGGGGAGCTGTTTTTT.